The 3 T cell receptor beta chains listed next were all sequenced from one sample in a study of technical replicates of blood from a few donors (dated by TCRdb to the late 2010s). Library generation was performed with the immunoSEQ multiplex PCR assay. In TCRdb, the immuneACCESS table is reduced to in-frame sequences with V and J assigned. These tables do not hold every clone; where another copy was compared, an unresolved V gene accounts for under half, and the others remain unexplained. The sample profile shows 50,000 to 65,000 clones; 80% to 95% of them were found once. Roughly 4.2% of the sample is in the top ten clones. Input material: PBMCs. All receptors derive from a human donor in good health. Some clones in this sample may be carry-over from other donors' samples.

This clone was found once. J is TRBJ1-6 and V is TRBV18; TRBD1 aligns across 12 bases. V shed 2 bases, J shed 9 bases, and the junction held 5 bases outside the gene matches. CDR1 and CDR2 from the germline V gene are KGHSH and LQKENI. The CDR3 totals 16 residues. The CDR3 reads CASSPGTGGAGSPLHF. CDR3 nucleotide sequence: TGTGCCAGCTCACCAGGGACAGGGGGCGCGGGTTCACCCCTCCACTTT.

This clone was seen just once. The rearrangement links TRBV29-1 to TRBJ1-5; 8 bases are a match to TRBD1. Germline V CDR1 and CDR2: SQVTM, ANQGSEA. J lost 6 bases, V lost 4 bases, and 8 bases had no gene match. CDR3 size: 14 residues. The CDR3 loop reads CSVGSTGGSQPQHF. The DNA of the CDR3 is TGCAGCGTTGGGTCAACAGGGGGGAGTCAGCCCCAGCATTTT.

The chain employs TRBV30 and TRBJ1-1, with D uncertain. This CDR3 has 13 residues. The germline gives CDR1 GTSNPN, CDR2 SVGIG (reference sequence). The V gene lost 0 bases and the J gene lost 0 bases, with 5 bases spanning the gap. The CDR3 loop reads CAWSVSVNTEAFF. The CDR3 DNA sequence: TGTGCCTGGAGTGTCTCGGTGAACACTGAAGCTTTCTTT.